These T cell receptor beta chains were read from a single sample in a study of blood T cells in healthy people across ages. MiXCR, applied by TCRdb to the 5' RACE reads, yields one record per CDR3 protein. The sample holds about 940,000 distinct CDR3 sequences; around 48% are singletons and the top ten take about an eighth. Sequenced input: blood. These receptors were obtained from a man aged 25 to 45 in good health. CDR3s include the opening cysteine and the closing phenylalanine or tryptophan. The order of the fields is J gene, V gene, clone size, CDR3 protein. Clone size is given for some rows only: seen once, a few or many times, or a class if the clone is expanded.

>TRBJ2-4|TRBV5-6|few
CASSVSGAAKNIQYF
>TRBJ1-1|TRBV29-1|-
CSVEDPIGQSTEAFF
>TRBJ2-1|TRBV10-3|-
CAISEQQNNEQFF
>TRBJ2-3|TRBV2|many
CASSEDRGTDTQYF
>TRBJ2-3|TRBV7-9|few
CASSTSGSTDTQYF
>TRBJ2-1|TRBV29-1|few
CSVVGQSFYNEQFF
>TRBJ1-1|TRBV12-3/TRBV12-4|once
CASSFSVGYTEAFF
>TRBJ1-5|TRBV7-9|-
CASSLTGAGGQPQHF
>TRBJ1-2|TRBV6-5|-
CASRGVGAPQRGYTF
>TRBJ2-3|TRBV5-1|-
CASSLDALAEYTQYF
>TRBJ2-4|TRBV20-1|few
CSARKVGGNIQYF
>TRBJ2-7|TRBV12-3/TRBV12-4|-
CASGRRGSSYEQYF
>TRBJ2-5|TRBV7-8|few
CASSLVGTRWEQYF
>TRBJ1-2|TRBV27|-
CASSHDRDYGYTF
>TRBJ2-3|TRBV29-1|-
CSVGRAGSTDTQYF
>TRBJ1-2|TRBV29-1|-
CSVDRTGGGYGYTF
>TRBJ2-4|TRBV10-3|-
CAISEGTGGNIQYF
>TRBJ2-3|TRBV5-1|-
CASSLLGGTADTQYF
>TRBJ2-3|TRBV27|few
CASSFGGWGSGGVLDTQYF
>TRBJ1-5|TRBV20-1|-
CSASRTGTPGNQPQHF
>TRBJ2-3|TRBV7-2|-
CASRSSRVMADTQYF
>TRBJ2-7|TRBV27|few
CASSLGNGVYEQYF
>TRBJ2-5|TRBV4-1|-
CASSQYPGTSGVEGETQYF
>TRBJ2-7|TRBV3-1|-
CASSSGTGRVYEQYF
>TRBJ1-2|TRBV11-2|-
CASSTPGQGVFGYTF
>TRBJ2-1|TRBV7-2|-
CASSLEGRGADEQFF
>TRBJ2-2|TRBV24-1|few
CATSDFDRGDTGELFF
>TRBJ2-3|TRBV7-9|-
CASSRTGSGDTQYF
>TRBJ1-1|TRBV29-1|-
CSVDLKGNIEAFF
>TRBJ1-5|TRBV29-1|-
CSVESGVGQPQHF
>TRBJ2-1|TRBV20-1|-
CSARNPGLAAYNEQFF
>TRBJ2-2|TRBV12-3/TRBV12-4|-
CASSLGEGGTGELFF
>TRBJ2-5|TRBV20-1|few
CSARGYGGRETQYF
>TRBJ2-4|TRBV21-1|few
CASRYMDPKDRRNIQYF
>TRBJ2-2|TRBV30|few
CAWKTSGGYTGELFF
>TRBJ2-1|TRBV20-1|-
CSGAGAIKLAYNEQFF
>TRBJ1-2|TRBV20-1|-
CSLRDYGRGGLYGYTF
>TRBJ2-1|TRBV4-1|-
CASSQGAEGPRYNEQFF
>TRBJ2-1|TRBV12-3/TRBV12-4|-
CASSPDRGPVLNEQFF
>TRBJ2-5|TRBV25-1|-
CASSEFGNQETQYF
>TRBJ1-2|TRBV27|few
CASSSDRAPYTYGYTF
>TRBJ2-3|TRBV2|once
CASGGAPSTDTQYF
>-|TRBV2|-
CASSENSRQETQYF
>TRBJ2-3|TRBV4-2|few
CASSHRLAGVLTDTQYF
>TRBJ2-7|TRBV7-2|-
CASVPDNDYEQYF
>TRBJ2-1|TRBV4-1|few
CASSQDYQGTYNEQFF
>TRBJ1-6|TRBV20-1|few
CSARDGDSPLHF
>TRBJ1-2|TRBV25-1|few
CASSDGRDRGMRGYTF
>TRBJ2-4|TRBV5-1|-
CASSLIDGAKGGIQYF
>TRBJ1-2|TRBV9|few
CASSVGTVNYGYTF
>TRBJ2-1|TRBV29-1|few
CSVLAGNEQFF
>TRBJ1-4|TRBV7-9|few
CASSMGGRNEKLFF
>TRBJ2-3|TRBV20-1|few
CSASRGQGRTDTQYF
>TRBJ2-5|TRBV27|-
CASSRGTWQETQYF
>TRBJ2-7|TRBV29-1|-
CSVLDGYEQYF